These 2 T cell receptor beta chains share one sample of origin, sequenced in a study of blood T cells in healthy people across ages. Using a J-beta primer mix together with a sample-barcoded 5' primer, a second PCR was run for roughly 6 to 11 cycles. MiXCR was run by TCRdb on the 5' RACE reads, yielding one entry per CDR3 protein. The repertoire holds some 690,000 distinct CDR3 sequences, with 22% as singletons. The specimen was blood. Receptor source: a man between 65 and 79 years old in good health.

This clonotype appeared many times. The chain combines TRBV12-3 or TRBV12-4 with TRBJ1-4, with TRBD1 as a possible D gene (5 bases). The CDR3 is made up of 17 amino acids. Trimming left V 2 bases short and J 3 bases short, with 16 bases between. The CDR3 is CASSLPGNRGANEKLFF. CDR3 DNA: TGTGCCAGCAGTTTACCAGGGAACCGTGGGGCTAATGAAAAACTGTTTTTT.

The chain is built from TRBV20-1 and TRBJ2-1, with 9 nucleotides matching TRBD2. V was pared by 2 bases and J by 1 base, with 3 bases of the junction left unmatched. The germline V gene has CDR1 DFQATT and CDR2 SNEGSKA (reference sequence). This CDR3 is 15 amino acids long. Written as DNA, the CDR3 is TGCAGTGCTAGACGGCTAGCGGGATCCTACAATGAGCAGTTCTTC. Its protein is CSARRLAGSYNEQFF.